The rows below give T cell receptor beta chains drawn from one sample of a study of T cells expressing NK-cell markers. TCRdb reprocessed the 5' RACE reads and stores each CDR3 protein as one record, lacking DNA. This listing includes about 540,000 distinct CDR3 sequences. The material sequenced was blood T cells: a sorted CD56 or NKG2C T cell subset, CD4+ or CD8+ T cells, or bulk PBMC T cells (not recorded which). The receptors derive from a man aged 18 to 35 in good health. Both conserved end residues are part of each CDR3. The order of the fields is CDR3 length, V gene, J gene, CDR3 protein.

len: 14; v_gene: TRBV2; j_gene: TRBJ2-1; CDR3aa: CASSVGDSGNEQFF
len: 13; v_gene: TRBV14; j_gene: TRBJ2-5; CDR3aa: CASSQPGIWTQYF
len: 13; v_gene: TRBV20-1; j_gene: TRBJ2-5; CDR3aa: CSARSWGKETQYF
len: 15; v_gene: TRBV28; j_gene: TRBJ1-5; CDR3aa: CASSFPGGGNQPQHF
len: 16; v_gene: TRBV12-3/TRBV12-4; j_gene: TRBJ2-7; CDR3aa: CASSSWDRGRGYEQYF
len: 14; v_gene: TRBV20-1; j_gene: TRBJ1-5; CDR3aa: CSAKTGWSNQPQHF
len: 15; v_gene: TRBV5-1; j_gene: TRBJ2-1; CDR3aa: CASSPTVRLFFEQFF
len: 15; v_gene: TRBV29-1; j_gene: TRBJ1-1; CDR3aa: CSVEARSAADTEAFF
len: 16; v_gene: TRBV12-3/TRBV12-4; j_gene: TRBJ2-5; CDR3aa: CASSLARGQLLETQYF
len: 16; v_gene: TRBV4-2; j_gene: TRBJ1-1; CDR3aa: CASSQNSGLSNTEAFF
len: 17; v_gene: TRBV20-1; j_gene: TRBJ2-1; CDR3aa: CSARDYSTSGDYNEQFF
len: 13; v_gene: TRBV19; j_gene: TRBJ2-7; CDR3aa: CASGDRGSYEQYF
len: 16; v_gene: TRBV24-1; j_gene: TRBJ2-1; CDR3aa: CATSDPLLAGVNEQFF
len: 12; v_gene: TRBV7-9; j_gene: TRBJ2-7; CDR3aa: CASSLKSYEQYF
len: 13; v_gene: TRBV2; j_gene: TRBJ2-1; CDR3aa: CASSVVPGEKQFF
len: 13; v_gene: TRBV29-1; j_gene: TRBJ2-7; CDR3aa: CSVEELAPHEQYF
len: 13; v_gene: TRBV9; j_gene: TRBJ2-1; CDR3aa: CASGRFSYNEQFF
len: 13; v_gene: TRBV20-1; j_gene: TRBJ2-1; CDR3aa: CSAPLAGLDEQFF
len: 16; v_gene: TRBV2; j_gene: TRBJ2-3; CDR3aa: CASSEGVSLYTDTQYF
len: 18; v_gene: TRBV5-5; j_gene: TRBJ2-5; CDR3aa: CASSLGPHLTGGRETQYF
len: 14; v_gene: TRBV6-1; j_gene: TRBJ2-1; CDR3aa: CASTSRTGAHEQFF
len: 14; v_gene: TRBV11-1; j_gene: TRBJ2-7; CDR3aa: CASSLAGEDYEQYF
len: 13; v_gene: TRBV20-1; j_gene: TRBJ2-1; CDR3aa: CSAGEGAYNEQFF
len: 17; v_gene: TRBV7-2; j_gene: TRBJ1-3; CDR3aa: CASSSGQGRAMGNTIYF
len: 15; v_gene: TRBV4-3; j_gene: TRBJ2-7; CDR3aa: CASSQDWGRNYEQYF
len: 13; v_gene: TRBV25-1; j_gene: TRBJ2-1; CDR3aa: CASSWQKYNEQFF
len: 14; v_gene: TRBV29-1; j_gene: TRBJ2-3; CDR3aa: CSVGLAGNTDTQYF
len: 11; v_gene: TRBV19; j_gene: TRBJ1-1; CDR3aa: CASSQALQAFF
len: 12; v_gene: TRBV30; j_gene: TRBJ2-5; CDR3aa: CAWGQGGKTQYF
len: 18; v_gene: TRBV7-8; j_gene: TRBJ2-6; CDR3aa: CASSVQGFSNSGANVLTF
len: 15; v_gene: TRBV9; j_gene: TRBJ1-2; CDR3aa: CASSGWDRTNYGYTF
len: 13; v_gene: TRBV27; j_gene: TRBJ1-1; CDR3aa: CASSTDRGGKAFF